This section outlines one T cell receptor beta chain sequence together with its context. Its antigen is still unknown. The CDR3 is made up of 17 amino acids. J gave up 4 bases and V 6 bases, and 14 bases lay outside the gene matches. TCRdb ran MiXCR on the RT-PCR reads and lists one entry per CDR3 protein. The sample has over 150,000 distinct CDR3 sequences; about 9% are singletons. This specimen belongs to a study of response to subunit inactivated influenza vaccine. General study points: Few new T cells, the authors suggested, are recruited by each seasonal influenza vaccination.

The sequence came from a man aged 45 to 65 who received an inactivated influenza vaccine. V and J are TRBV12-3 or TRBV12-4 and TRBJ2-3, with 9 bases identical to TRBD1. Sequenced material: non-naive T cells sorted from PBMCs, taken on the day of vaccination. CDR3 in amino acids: CASSLPPGQGKSDTQYF. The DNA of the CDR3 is TGTGCCAGCAGCCTTCCCCCGGGACAGGGTAAATCAGATACGCAGTATTTT.